What follows are 18 T cell receptor beta chains derived from one specimen sequenced in a study of neoadjuvant anti-PD-1 for oral cavity cancer. Assay: immunoSEQ multiplex PCR; the TCRdb copy retains only in-frame clones and omits some. The sample has tens of thousands of clones; 70% to 85% are singletons. Sequenced here: PBMCs, sampled before nivolumab (anti-PD-1) treatment. All receptors come from a person aged 40 to 85 with oral cavity squamous cell carcinoma.

This clone was picked up many times. The rearrangement links TRBV30 to TRBJ2-3; D not certain. CDR3 length: 13 amino acids. From germline, CDR1 is GTSNPN and CDR2 SVGIG (reference sequence). V was clipped by 0 bases and J by 3 bases, with 7 bases between them. The CDR3 sequence: CAWSVQNTDTQYF. As DNA, the CDR3 is TGTGCCTGGAGTGTACAGAATACAGATACGCAGTATTTT.

This sequence joins TRBV9 and TRBJ2-3; D is perhaps TRBD2 (5 bases). The CDR3 runs 14 residues. Germline V CDR1 and CDR2: SGDLS, YYNGEE. Trimming cost V 1 base and J 2 bases, with 8 bases left between them. CDR3 sequence (DNA): TGTGCCAGCAGCGTAAGCGGAAACACAGATACGCAGTATTTT. Its protein product is CASSVSGNTDTQYF.

The rearrangement links TRBV5-1 to TRBJ2-7; 7 bases match TRBD2. CDR1 SGHRS and CDR2 YFSETQ come from the germline V gene. The CDR3 extends over 17 amino acids. With V trimmed by 1 base and J by 0 bases, 10 bases remained unmatched. CDR3 sequence: CASSLTAGALYSYEQYF. As DNA, the CDR3 is TGCGCCAGCAGCTTGACTGCGGGAGCCCTTTACTCCTACGAGCAGTACTTC.

This clone has a handful of counts. The chain carries TRBV7-3 and TRBJ2-1, with 12 bases lining up with TRBD2. The germline V gene has CDR1 SGHTA and CDR2 FQGTGA. With V trimmed by 0 bases and J by 9 bases, 6 bases remained unmatched. The CDR3 spans 16 residues. The CDR3 nucleotides read TGTGCCAGCAGCTTAACAGGACTAGCGGGATCGGGTGAGCAGTTCTTC. Protein sequence: CASSLTGLAGSGEQFF.

This clone has a single count. This chain connects TRBV6-1 to TRBJ2-1, with D perhaps being TRBD1 or TRBD2 (7 bases each). Deletions cut 2 bases from V and 7 bases from J, with 18 bases between. The germline V gene encodes CDR1 MNHNS and CDR2 SASEGT. The CDR3 totals 16 residues. The CDR3 coding sequence is TGTGCCAGCAGTGAACCCGGGGAGGGGGCGCGGAATGAGCAGTTCTTC. It specifies CASSEPGEGARNEQFF.

The J gene is TRBJ2-3, the V gene TRBV10-3; 7 positions match TRBD2. CDR1 is ENHRY and CDR2 is SYGVKD in the germline V gene. Germline trimming cut 6 bases from V and 6 bases from J; bases unmatched to any gene: 3. This CDR3 comprises 12 residues. The CDR3 spells CAISEGGDTQYF. The DNA of the CDR3 is TGTGCCATCAGCGAGGGAGGGGATACGCAGTATTTT.

The chain uses TRBV11-2 and TRBJ1-5, with D possibly TRBD1 on 6 matching bases. V was trimmed by 1 base and J by 7 bases, leaving 14 bases between them. CDR1 SGHAT and CDR2 FQNNGV come from the germline V gene. The CDR3 totals 15 residues. CDR3 protein: CASSLGRGIWQPQHF. The CDR3 bases are TGTGCCAGCAGCTTAGGAAGGGGGATTTGGCAGCCCCAGCATTTT.

The chain employs TRBV11-3 and TRBJ2-1; unclear D gene. The germline gives CDR1 SGHNT, CDR2 YENEEA. This CDR3 is 13 amino acids long. Trimming took 1 base from V and 4 from J, leaving 5 bases between them. CDR3 residues: CASSLGEYNEQFF. In DNA, the CDR3 is TGTGCCAGCAGCTTAGGCGAATACAATGAGCAGTTCTTC.

V gene TRBV15 combines with J gene TRBJ2-7; perhaps D is TRBD1 or TRBD2 (5 bases each). The V and J ends lost 4 bases and 4 bases respectively, with 14 bases between them. The CDR3 runs to 14 residues. Germline V gives CDR1 LNHNV, CDR2 YYDKDF (reference sequence). Written as DNA, the CDR3 is TGTGCCACCAGCAACGACTATCAGGGTTACGAGCAGTACTTC. Translated, it gives CATSNDYQGYEQYF.

The J gene is TRBJ2-2, the V gene TRBV5-1, with 11 bases lining up with TRBD2. Germline lookup yields CDR1 SGHRS and CDR2 YFSETQ. The V gene end was trimmed by 4 bases and the J gene end by 7 bases; junction bases not matched to a gene: 6. The length of the CDR3 is 15 residues. In DNA form, the CDR3 reads TGCGCCAGCAGCACTAGCGGGAGTGATGGCGGGGAGCTGTTTTTT. Translation gives CASSTSGSDGGELFF.

This clone was seen a single time. V gene TRBV27 combines with J gene TRBJ1-1; tentative D call: TRBD1 (6 bases). The germline CDR1 and CDR2 sequences are MNHEY and SMNVEV (reference sequence). This CDR3 comprises 15 residues. Trimming stripped 7 bases from V and 7 bases from J, with 22 bases between. The CDR3 DNA follows: TGTGCCAGCACAGCCTCATGGGGGCAGGGGCGTGAAGCTTTCTTT. Its protein product is CASTASWGQGREAFF.

V and J are TRBV6-5 and TRBJ2-2; no reliable D call. The CDR3 has 14 amino acids. Germline CDR1 MNHEY, CDR2 SVGAGI. The V end lost 5 bases, the J end lost 4 bases, and 11 bases lay between the germline ends. The CDR3 DNA reads as TGTGCCAGCAGTAACAAAGCCGGCACCGGGGAGCTGTTTTTT. This translates into CASSNKAGTGELFF.

V and J are TRBV13 and TRBJ2-7; 7 nucleotides agree with TRBD2. V was clipped by 5 bases and J by 2 bases; unmatched bases: 12. The germline gives CDR1 PRHDT, CDR2 FYEKMQ (reference sequence). The CDR3 totals 16 residues. As DNA, the CDR3 is TGTGCCAGCAGCCCCACGGGACTACTAGCTCCCTACGAGCAGTACTTC. Translation: CASSPTGLLAPYEQYF.

The chain links TRBV10-3 to TRBJ2-1; 12 nucleotides line up with TRBD1. CDR1 is ENHRY, CDR2 SYGVKD, per germline. V lost 6 bases, J lost 15 bases, and 9 bases stayed unmatched. The CDR3 runs to 13 residues. CDR3 in DNA: TGTGCCATCAGCCCGGGACAGGGGGCAATCGGGTTCTTC. Its translation: CAISPGQGAIGFF.

The V gene is TRBV2, the J gene TRBJ1-1, with a possible D match to TRBD1 (6 bases). Trimming shortened V by 7 bases and J by 6 bases, and 15 bases separated the two germline ends. This CDR3 has 13 residues. Germline V gene lookup returns CDR1 SNHLY and CDR2 FYNNEI. The CDR3 loop is CASNGGRGPEAFF. CDR3 DNA: TGTGCCAGCAACGGGGGGCGGGGGCCTGAAGCTTTCTTT. The full variable domain, with the rest looked up from reference TRBV2 and TRBJ1-1, is EPEVTQTPSHQVTQMGQEVILRCVPISNHLYFYWYRQILGQKVEFLVSFYNNEISEKSEIFDDQFSVERPDGSNFTLKIRSTKLEDSAMYFCASNGGRGPEAFFGQGTRLTVV.

The rearrangement uses TRBV2 and TRBJ1-6; TRBD1 matches at 7 bases. The CDR3 sequence is 14 residues long. With 5 bases clipped from V and 5 bases from J, the junction kept 3 bases outside the gene matches. Germline CDR1 SNHLY, CDR2 FYNNEI. CDR3: CASSKGQNNSPLHF. In DNA, the CDR3 is TGTGCCAGCAGTAAGGGACAGAATAATTCACCCCTCCACTTT.

The chain links TRBV11-2 to TRBJ2-1; D is ambiguous. This CDR3 comprises 11 residues. V lost 5 bases to trimming and J lost 7 bases, with 6 bases between them. Per the germline V gene, CDR1 is SGHAT and CDR2 is FQNNGV. As DNA, the CDR3 is TGTGCCAGCAGCCTATCGAATGAGCAGTTCTTC. It specifies CASSLSNEQFF. The full variable domain, in which reference TRBV11-2 and TRBJ2-1 provide the parts outside the CDR3, is EAGVAQSPRYKIIEKRQSVAFWCNPISGHATLYWYQQILGQGPKLLIQFQNNGVVDDSQLPKDRFSAERLKGVDSTLKIQPAKLEDSAVYLCASSLSNEQFFGPGTRLTVL.

This sequence joins TRBV27 and TRBJ2-3, with 8 bases matching TRBD1. This CDR3 has 16 amino acids. J was trimmed by 4 bases and V by 5 bases; bases with no gene match: 11. The germline V gene has CDR1 MNHEY and CDR2 SMNVEV (reference sequence). The CDR3, as DNA: TGTGCCAGCAGTCCTTACTATGGACAGGGCCCAGATACGCAGTATTTT. It is translated as CASSPYYGQGPDTQYF.